Listed here are 16 T cell receptor beta chains from one sample, sequenced in a study of OX40 agonist ivuxolimab in advanced cancers. Generated by immunoSEQ multiplex PCR, the TCRdb table keeps only in-frame clones and is missing some. Seen here are some 37,000 clones, 82% observed once, and the top ten hold around 1.8%. The input for sequencing was CD4+ or CD8+ T cells sorted from blood, taken in a trial of the OX40 agonist ivuxolimab. Receptors were obtained from an adult with an advanced solid tumor such as melanoma, head and neck, liver or kidney cancer.

The table lists this clone with a few counts. The chain employs TRBV2 and TRBJ1-2, with D perhaps TRBD1 (5 bases). The CDR3 is 12 amino acids. CDR1 is SNHLY and CDR2 is FYNNEI in the germline V gene. Trimming pared 4 bases from V and 4 bases from J, leaving 7 bases between. CDR3 nucleotides: TGTGCCAGCAGTGTCCAGGGCTATGGCTACACCTTC. Protein product: CASSVQGYGYTF.

The chain combines TRBV4-2 with TRBJ2-5; TRBD2 aligns across 10 bases. J gave up 2 bases and V 3 bases, and 6 bases lay outside the gene matches. The CDR3 totals 16 residues. Germline-derived CDR1 and CDR2 are LGHNA and YNFKEQ. The CDR3, as DNA: TGTGCCAGCAGCCACGGAGCGGGGGGGCCTCAAGAGACCCAGTACTTC. It encodes CASSHGAGGPQETQYF.

On this clone itself: The junction shows a germline mismatch at one end, possibly a read error. The chain carries TRBV7-7 and TRBJ2-5, with unresolved D. Germline CDR1 and CDR2: SSHAT and FNYEAQ (reference sequence). The CDR3 runs to 13 residues. CDR3 coding DNA: TGTGCTAGCAGCTTAGACGTACAAGAGACCCAGTACTTC. Translation: CASSLDVQETQYF.

Notes on this clone: The same CDR3 arises from other DNA sequences in this sample as well. This chain uses TRBV6-1 with TRBJ1-4, with 7 bases aligning to TRBD1. This CDR3 comprises 18 residues. From germline, CDR1 is MNHNS and CDR2 SASEGT. V dropped 4 bases and J dropped 0; count of bases not matched to a gene: 11. The CDR3 DNA is TGTGCCAGCAGTGCGACAGGGAGACTAGGATCAACTAATGAAAAACTGTTTTTT. Translating it yields CASSATGRLGSTNEKLFF.

The table lists this clone with a count of one. This chain links TRBV9 with TRBJ2-4; D might be TRBD2 (6 bases). CDR1 is SGDLS and CDR2 is YYNGEE in the germline V gene. The CDR3 is 16 residues long. Trimming took off 2 bases at V and 8 bases at J, with 20 bases between the two ends. The CDR3 is CASSVTPDGRGDIQYF. The CDR3 DNA sequence: TGTGCCAGCAGCGTCACGCCGGATGGCCGCGGGGACATTCAGTACTTC.

The chain carries TRBV30 and TRBJ2-5; perhaps TRBD1 as D (5 bases). V lost 6 bases and J lost 4, with 12 bases in between. Germline lookup yields CDR1 GTSNPN and CDR2 SVGIG (reference sequence). The CDR3 has 12 amino acids. CDR3 nucleotides: TGTGCCTGCGCGCAGGGTGGAGAGACCCAGTACTTC. It is translated as CACAQGGETQYF.

In this sample, this clone turned up once. This rearrangement joins TRBV10-2 to TRBJ2-2; 11 bases align to TRBD1. V shed 5 bases and J 7 bases; nucleotides not matched to a gene: 6. Germline-derived CDR1 and CDR2 are WSHSY and SAAADI. The CDR3 contains 15 residues. CDR3 region: CASSLDRGHGGELFF. The CDR3 DNA reads as TGCGCCAGCAGTTTGGACAGGGGGCACGGCGGGGAGCTGTTTTTT.

This clone was counted a single time. The rearrangement links TRBV18 to TRBJ1-4; 7 bases map to TRBD1. Trimming cost V 4 bases and J 4 bases; bases outside gene matches: 3. Germline assignment: CDR1 KGHSH and CDR2 LQKENI. This CDR3 comprises 14 residues. CDR3 amino acids: CASSLGQDNEKLFF. For the CDR3, the DNA is TGTGCCAGCTCACTCGGACAGGATAATGAAAAACTGTTTTTT.

This chain connects TRBV19 to TRBJ2-5; D might be TRBD1 (5 bases). The CDR3 length is 17 residues. The ends were cut back, 1 base at V and 5 bases at J, with 20 bases in the middle. The germline V gene has CDR1 LNHDA and CDR2 SQIVND (reference sequence). DNA of the CDR3: TGTGCCAGTAGTATAGTTAGCCCCCTAGGGGCCGAGGAGACCCAGTACTTC. Translation: CASSIVSPLGAEETQYF.

The count of this clone is one. The CDR3 DNA reads as TGTGCCAGCAGTGAGGGACAGGGGGCCTACGAGCAGTACTTC. Its translation: CASSEGQGAYEQYF. The chain combines TRBV6-1 with TRBJ2-7; 11 nucleotides match TRBD1. V gave up 3 bases and J gave up 2 bases; unmatched junction bases: 0. The CDR3 covers 14 residues. Germline V gene lookup returns CDR1 MNHNS and CDR2 SASEGT.

This chain uses TRBV6-1 with TRBJ1-3, with unresolved D. V shed 4 bases and J shed 4 bases, with 20 bases lying between them. This CDR3 has 17 amino acids. CDR1 is MNHNS, CDR2 SASEGT, per germline. CDR3 residues: CASSGRFGLERGNTIYF. Here the CDR3 DNA reads TGTGCCAGCAGTGGACGGTTCGGTCTCGAGCGAGGAAACACCATATATTTT.

This rearrangement joins TRBV6-6 to TRBJ1-4; 9 bases agree with TRBD1. Germline V gene lookup returns CDR1 MNHNY and CDR2 SVGAGI (reference sequence). The CDR3 is 14 amino acids. Losses at the gene ends were 5 bases for V and 7 bases for J; bases not matched to a gene: 5. The CDR3, as DNA: TGTGCCAGCAGTCTACAGGGGGCCGGTGAAAAACTGTTTTTT. Its protein is CASSLQGAGEKLFF.

The DNA of the CDR3 is TGTGCTAGTGGTTTGGCTGATCCACCCGGGACAGGGGTCTATGGCTACACCTTC. This codes for CASGLADPPGTGVYGYTF. This chain connects TRBV12-5 to TRBJ1-2, with TRBD1 matching over 10 bases. The CDR3 covers 18 residues. J was trimmed by 4 bases and V by 1 base; bases with no gene match: 12. CDR1 and CDR2 (germline): LGHNT, FRNRAP. The full variable domain, rest sourced from reference TRBV12-5 and TRBJ1-2, is DARVTQTPRHKVTEMGQEVTMRCQPILGHNTVFWYRQTMMQGLELLAYFRNRAPLDDSGMPKDRFSAEMPDATLATLKIQPSEPRDSAVYFCASGLADPPGTGVYGYTFGSGTRLTVV.

This chain joins TRBV9 and TRBJ2-3; 7 bases fit TRBD2. Germline lookup yields CDR1 SGDLS and CDR2 YYNGEE. The CDR3 has 15 residues. With V trimmed by 3 bases and J by 4 bases, 8 bases remained unmatched. For the CDR3, the DNA is TGTGCCAGCAGCGAGAGGGAGGGCCTAGCAGATACGCAGTATTTT. Translation gives CASSEREGLADTQYF.

The rearrangement uses TRBV7-9 and TRBJ2-7, with 8 bases aligning to TRBD1. CDR3 size: 17 residues. Trimming at V came to 2 bases and at J to 0 bases, leaving 9 bases not matched to a gene. CDR1 and CDR2 from the germline V gene are SEHNR and FQNEAQ (reference sequence). This CDR3 reads CASSLFPGGSSSYEQYF. The CDR3 DNA reads as TGTGCCAGCAGCTTATTCCCAGGGGGCTCGAGCTCCTACGAGCAGTACTTC.

J is TRBJ1-1 and V is TRBV5-5; no definite D call. Trimming took 0 bases from V and 3 from J, leaving 6 bases between them. The germline V gene encodes CDR1 SGHKS and CDR2 YYEKEE (reference sequence). There are 13 residues in the CDR3. DNA of the CDR3: TGTGCCAGCAGCTTGGTGGGAGACACTGAAGCTTTCTTT. This gives the protein CASSLVGDTEAFF. The full variable domain, completed using reference TRBV5-5 and TRBJ1-1, is DAGVTQSPTHLIKTRGQQVTLRCSPISGHKSVSWYQQVLGQGPQFIFQYYEKEERGRGNFPDRFSARQFPNYSSELNVNALLLGDSALYLCASSLVGDTEAFFGQGTRLTVV.